Reported below is one T cell receptor (beta chain). The table lists this clone with a count of one. It lacks a known antigen. The record has no base qualities; no much larger clone is one base away. The data belong to a study of cytomegalovirus exposure and HLA in healthy donors (TCRdb year 2017). Notes on the research overall: An earlier analysis of about 560 of the donors reported 276 Gb of sequence data and 95 million to 120 million unique TCR beta sequences obtained from about 200 million T cells. Among roughly 400 genotyped donors of the cohort, an average of approximately 240,000 unique TCR beta nucleotide sequences were sequenced per donor, roughly 18% of them non-productive. An earlier analysis of around 580 of the donors used high-throughput TCR beta sequencing to judge whether each TCR beta V gene segment behaved as functional or pseudogenic. An early release covering roughly 580 HLA-typed donors comprised approximately 300 gigabases of sequencing data and around 86 million unique TCR sequences. High-throughput TCR immunosequencing, statistical association of individual TCRs with disease status, and machine learning were combined to predict cytomegalovirus infection status. In a later analysis, previously published TCR beta repertoires from some 640 donors were re-analyzed and high-resolution HLA genotyping was added so that TCR occurrence patterns could be studied. The study aimed to test whether signatures of past pathogen exposure could be identified by cataloging public T cell receptors. In a later genetic analysis, genome-wide SNP genotypes for about 55% of the roughly 700 donors were used, and that subset was treated as a discovery cohort. Typing coverage differed by locus: A, B, C, DRB1 and DQB1 were typed in about 620-630 donors, DQA1 in 522, DPA1 in 600 to 610, and DPB1 in approximately 450. The study profiled the T cell repertoires of 500 to 800 subjects by immunosequencing and related them to cytomegalovirus serostatus. Roughly five DR-DQ haplotypes were handled as single units for association and clustering, since linkage in the cohort was strong. In the later analysis, no new phenotypic data were used to find candidate immune exposures; instead, reliance was placed on TCR beta sequences and their occurrence across donors. Every repertoire in the discovery cohort had been generated on one and the same sequencing platform. Along with the roughly 670-subject first cohort, a separate validation cohort of some 130 different subjects was used. HLA typing included class I and class II loci at four-digit resolution. Among the roughly 430 genotyped donors, about 83% belonged to the genetic ancestry cluster associated with self-reported Caucasian donors. Donor age, sex, ethnicity and CMV serostatus were compiled alongside the repertoire data. Study-level results and caveats: Most TCR sequences were observed very rarely across donors, whereas some public TCRs were present in many individuals. An earlier analysis of around 600 of the donors showed that most TCR beta V segments appeared in productive rearrangements either about 87% or about 30% of the time, which broadly matched IMGT annotations. The earlier analysis of 450 to 700 of the donors excluded seventeen rarely observed V segments, including chromosome 9 orphons, because counts were too low. The classifier was reported to diagnose cytomegalovirus status with high specificity and sensitivity in both the original and validation cohorts. Because the 87-base-pair reads could not distinguish some IMGT-functional V segments, including TRBV6-2 and TRBV6-3, those segments were excluded. Immune exposure information for the cohort was limited to CMV serostatus. Strong co-occurrence of HLA alleles, especially DR and DQ, made assigning TCR associations to individual alleles difficult. In vitro tests confirmed that a few of the cytomegalovirus-associated TCR beta chains recognize cytomegalovirus antigens. In a later genetic analysis, fewer N-insertions in productive TCRs were reported among donors in an Asian-associated ancestry cluster than the roughly 700-donor mean. Because some donors lacked HLA typing at each locus, the association tests relied only on the typed subset. It was suggested by the authors that the approach could potentially be generalized to other disease states and immunological phenotypes. In a later analysis, several top co-occurrence clusters were reported to appear linked to parvovirus B19, influenza, CMV and Epstein-Barr virus. In this cohort, only TCR beta chains were sequenced, and detectable features were limited by the absence of alpha or paired-chain data. Compared with equally common non-associated chains, HLA-associated TCR beta chains in a later analysis were more clonally expanded and had lower generation probabilities. A group of highly shared sequence variants was considered likely to be a technical artifact of the sequencing pipeline. In a later genetic analysis, a missense DCLRE1C variant was associated with V-gene and J-gene trimming of TCR beta chains, and the association was replicated in an independent cohort. Presence/absence analyses assumed roughly uniform sequencing depth across donors, an assumption that may not hold. Correlated functional status among segregating V segments might reflect linkage disequilibrium, but an unknown experimental factor could not be ruled out. A total of 150 or so TCR beta chains were listed by the study as associated with cytomegalovirus. Most CMV-associated TCR beta chains appeared to be HLA-restricted in a later analysis, and the HLA associations seemed to be driven largely by CMV exposure. A later analysis associated 16,951 TCR beta sequences with specific HLA alleles at a false discovery rate of 0.05. In a later analysis, the rate of TCR association differed among HLA loci, with DRB1 alleles having the most associated TCRs and HLA-C alleles having the fewest. A further reported finding was that TCR beta sequences accurately predicted the HLA-A and HLA-B alleles for most subjects in the first cohort.

The cohort was made up of approximately 700 healthy bone marrow donors. At the time of sampling, all cohort members were nominally healthy, though unrecorded immune exposures were likely present. The donor was CMV seronegative and was included in the group of several hundred seronegative cohort members. Every donor gave a peripheral blood sample, and the peripheral blood mononuclear cells from that sample were used for TCR beta sequencing. Genomic DNA extraction from the blood cell samples was performed with the Qiagen DNeasy Blood Extraction Kit. Library prep was done by the immunoSEQ multiplex PCR assay. A mixture of 60 forward primers for TCR Vbeta segments and 13 reverse primers for TCR Jbeta segments was used in the multiplex PCR. The CDR3 region of rearranged TCR beta genes was amplified from genomic DNA with a multiplex PCR assay. The Illumina HiSeq System was used to sequence the amplified TCR beta libraries as 87-base-pair reads. In the original analysis: Across the 500 to 750 repertoires, a later analysis counted tens of millions of unique TCR beta chains, 9 million to 14 million of which were shared by at least two donors. Raw reads were error-corrected and collapsed into unique sequences with a nearest-neighbor algorithm that merged closely related sequences to remove PCR and sequencing errors. CDR3 sequences were aligned to IMGT reference sequences to assign V, D and J gene segments. For a sequence to be retained, a match of at least six nucleotides to both a V gene segment and a J gene segment was required. A rearrangement was called productive if the CDR3 had no stop codons and remained in frame with V and J, and every other rearrangement was called non-productive. CDR3 was defined according to IMGT convention as the region running from the second conserved V-encoded cysteine to the conserved J-encoded phenylalanine. In an earlier analysis of 550 to 650 of the donors, sequences lacking an unambiguous match to a single V gene segment were excluded. An earlier analysis of several hundred of the donors called V segments functional above 56.7% productive rearrangements and segregating when the between-donor standard deviation exceeded 5%. A statistical classification framework was built for diagnosing cytomegalovirus status from the catalog of TCR beta chain sequences. In a later analysis, V and J genes were assigned by comparing TCR nucleotide sequences against IMGT/GENE-DB human TR gene sequences. Using the TCRdist pipeline, a later analysis assigned CDR3 sequences along with most-parsimonious VDJ recombination scenarios. A later analysis defined each TCR beta chain by its CDR3 amino acid sequence plus V-gene family, and excluded reads lacking a unique V-gene family. A later analysis removed 600 or so highly shared, low-generation-probability nucleotide sequences to deal with suspected cross-contamination and a sequencing artifact. A later analysis calculated a clonal expansion index for each public chain from normalized within-repertoire ranks of inferred template counts. Generation probabilities in a later analysis came from a VDJ recombination model fitted to out-of-frame rearrangements, and those results were checked against IGoR. In a later analysis, hypergeometric tests were used to score TCR-TCR, TCR-HLA and TCR-CMV co-occurrence, with a repertoire-size bias correction applied to TCR pairs. In a later analysis, false discovery rates were estimated by permuting HLA or CMV assignments 20 times. In a later analysis, co-occurring TCRs were grouped using DBSCAN, and TCRdist sequence similarity was added for clustering within HLA-allele-positive subsets. Co-occurrence clustering excluded repertoires with fewer than 30,000 or more than 120,000 public chains, plus five with anomalous nucleotide sharing. TCRdb mirrors the immuneACCESS table, restricted to in-frame sequences. Some clones are absent from its copies; in checked studies, under half trace to an unresolved V gene, and the reason for the others is unknown. V, J and clone size are taken as reported in that table, and D and trimming were inferred from the DNA itself. For this sample the table gives around 64,000 clones, of which 70% to 90% were detected only once. The top ten clones comprise 2% of the sample.

The CDR3 goes from the cysteine to the phenylalanine over 15 residues. Only the CDR3 portion is preserved as DNA: 45 bases, with reading frame beginning at the first base. At the junction V is shortened by 5 bases and J by 0 bases; bases outside the gene matches: 5. From a lookup of the germline V gene, CDR1 and CDR2 are MGHRA and YSYEKL. Sequenced input: PBMCs. This TCR came from a woman in her twenties or thirties in good health and CMV-seronegative. This chain is built from TRBV4-1 and TRBJ1-1; the junction holds 8 bases that match TRBD1. The CDR3 reads as follows: CASSAPGQVNTEAFF. At the DNA level, the sequence is TGCGCCAGCAGCGCTCCGGGACAGGTGAACACTGAAGCTTTCTTT.